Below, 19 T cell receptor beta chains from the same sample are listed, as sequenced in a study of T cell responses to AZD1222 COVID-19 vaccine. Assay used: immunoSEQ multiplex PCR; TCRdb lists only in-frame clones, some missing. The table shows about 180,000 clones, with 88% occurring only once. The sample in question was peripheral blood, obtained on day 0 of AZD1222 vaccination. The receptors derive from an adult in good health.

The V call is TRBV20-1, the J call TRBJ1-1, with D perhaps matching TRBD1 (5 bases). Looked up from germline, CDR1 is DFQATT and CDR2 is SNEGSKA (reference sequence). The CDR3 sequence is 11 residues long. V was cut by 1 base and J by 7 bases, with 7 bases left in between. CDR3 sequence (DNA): TGCAGTGCTAGAGGGGACGTTGAAGCTTTCTTT. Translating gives CSARGDVEAFF.

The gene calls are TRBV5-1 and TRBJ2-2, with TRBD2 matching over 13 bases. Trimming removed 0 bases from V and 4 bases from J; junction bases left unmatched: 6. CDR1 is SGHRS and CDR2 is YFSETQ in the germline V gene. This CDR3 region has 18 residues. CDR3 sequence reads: CASSLAPGLAGATGELFF. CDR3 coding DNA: TGCGCCAGCAGCTTGGCTCCCGGACTAGCGGGGGCCACCGGGGAGCTGTTTTTT. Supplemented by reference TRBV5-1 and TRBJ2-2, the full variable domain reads KAGVTQTPRYLIKTRGQQVTLSCSPISGHRSVSWYQQTPGQGLQFLFEYFSETQRNKGNFPGRFSGRQFSNSRSEMNVSTLELGDSALYLCASSLAPGLAGATGELFFGEGSRLTVL.

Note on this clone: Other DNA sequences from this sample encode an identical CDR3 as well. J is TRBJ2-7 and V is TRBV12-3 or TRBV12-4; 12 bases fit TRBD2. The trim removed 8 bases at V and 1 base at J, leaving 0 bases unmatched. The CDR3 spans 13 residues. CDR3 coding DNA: TGTGCCAGCGGACTAGCGGGATCCTACGAGCAGTACTTC. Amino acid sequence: CASGLAGSYEQYF.

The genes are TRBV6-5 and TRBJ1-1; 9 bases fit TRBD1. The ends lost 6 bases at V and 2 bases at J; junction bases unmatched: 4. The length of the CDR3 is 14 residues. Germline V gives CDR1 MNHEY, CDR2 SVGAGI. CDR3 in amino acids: CASSRTGDNTEAFF. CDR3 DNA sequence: TGTGCCAGCAGCCGGACAGGGGATAACACTGAAGCTTTCTTT.

CDR3 loop: CASSRSDEQFF. The CDR3, as DNA: TGTGCCAGCAGTAGATCGGATGAGCAGTTCTTC. The chain recombines TRBV6-2 or TRBV6-3 with TRBJ2-1; D call uncertain. From germline, CDR1 is MNHEY and CDR2 SVGEGT. V lost 5 bases, J lost 8 bases, and 7 bases lay in between. The CDR3 is 11 amino acids.

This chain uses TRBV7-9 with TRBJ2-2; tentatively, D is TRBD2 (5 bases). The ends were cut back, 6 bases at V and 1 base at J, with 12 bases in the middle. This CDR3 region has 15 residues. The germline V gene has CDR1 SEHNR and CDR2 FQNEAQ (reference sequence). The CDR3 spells CASRSGGQNTGELFF. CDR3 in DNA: TGTGCCAGCAGATCTGGCGGGCAGAACACCGGGGAGCTGTTTTTT.

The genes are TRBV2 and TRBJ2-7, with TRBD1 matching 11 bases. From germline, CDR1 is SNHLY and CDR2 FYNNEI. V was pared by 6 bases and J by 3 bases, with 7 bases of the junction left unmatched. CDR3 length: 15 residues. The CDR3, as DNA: TGTGCCAGCAGGGCCGGGACAGGGGGTTTCTACGAGCAGTACTTC. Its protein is CASRAGTGGFYEQYF.

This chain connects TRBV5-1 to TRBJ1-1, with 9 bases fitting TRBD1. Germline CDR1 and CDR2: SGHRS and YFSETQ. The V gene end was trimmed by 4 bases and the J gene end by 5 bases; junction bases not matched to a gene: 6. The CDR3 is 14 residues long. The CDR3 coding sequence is TGCGCCAGCAGCCCGGACAGGGGAACGACTGAAGCTTTCTTT. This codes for CASSPDRGTTEAFF.

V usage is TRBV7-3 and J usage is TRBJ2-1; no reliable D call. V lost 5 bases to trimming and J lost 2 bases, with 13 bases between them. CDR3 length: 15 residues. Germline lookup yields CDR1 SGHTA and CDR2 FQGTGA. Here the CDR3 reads CASSLGSGPYNEQFF. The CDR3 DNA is TGTGCCAGCAGCCTCGGGTCCGGACCCTACAATGAGCAGTTCTTC.

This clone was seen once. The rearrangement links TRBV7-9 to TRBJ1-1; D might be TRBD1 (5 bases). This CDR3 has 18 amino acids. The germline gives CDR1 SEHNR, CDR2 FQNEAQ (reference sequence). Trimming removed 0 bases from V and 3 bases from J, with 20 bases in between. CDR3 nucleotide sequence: TGTGCCAGCAGCTTAGCATGGTTTCAGGGTTCGGCGGACACTGAAGCTTTCTTT. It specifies CASSLAWFQGSADTEAFF.

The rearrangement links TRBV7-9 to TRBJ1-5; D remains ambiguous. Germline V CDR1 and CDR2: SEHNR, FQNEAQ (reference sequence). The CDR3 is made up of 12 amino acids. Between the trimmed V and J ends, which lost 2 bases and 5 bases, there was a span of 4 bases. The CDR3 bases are TGTGCCAGCAGCTTAACCGATCAGCCCCAGCATTTT. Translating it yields CASSLTDQPQHF. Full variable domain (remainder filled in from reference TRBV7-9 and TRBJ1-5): DTGVSQNPRHKITKRGQNVTFRCDPISEHNRLYWYRQTLGQGPEFLTYFQNEAQLEKSRLLSDRFSAERPKGSFSTLEIQRTEQGDSAMYLCASSLTDQPQHFGDGTRLSIL.

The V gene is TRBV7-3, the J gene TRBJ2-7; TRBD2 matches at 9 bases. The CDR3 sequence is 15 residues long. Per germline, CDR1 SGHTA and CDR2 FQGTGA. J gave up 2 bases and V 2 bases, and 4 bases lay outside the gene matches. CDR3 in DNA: TGTGCCAGCAGCTTAGGCCCTAGCGGGACCTACGAGCAGTACTTC. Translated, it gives CASSLGPSGTYEQYF.

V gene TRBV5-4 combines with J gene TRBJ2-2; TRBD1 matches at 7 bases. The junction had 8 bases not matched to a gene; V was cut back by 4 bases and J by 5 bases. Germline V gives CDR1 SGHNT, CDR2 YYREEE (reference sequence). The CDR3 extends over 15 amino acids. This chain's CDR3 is CASSTGTASTGELFF. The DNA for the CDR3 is TGTGCCAGCAGCACCGGGACAGCTTCGACCGGGGAGCTGTTTTTT.

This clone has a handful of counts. The chain's CDR3 is CASSLLRTISGNTIYF. As DNA, the CDR3 is TGTGCCAGCAGCTTGCTCAGAACCATTTCTGGAAACACCATATATTTT. The chain links TRBV5-5 to TRBJ1-3; D call uncertain. Trimming removed 1 base at V and 1 base at J, with 12 bases between. The CDR3 sequence is 16 residues long. Germline CDR1 reads SGHKS; CDR2 reads YYEKEE (reference sequence).

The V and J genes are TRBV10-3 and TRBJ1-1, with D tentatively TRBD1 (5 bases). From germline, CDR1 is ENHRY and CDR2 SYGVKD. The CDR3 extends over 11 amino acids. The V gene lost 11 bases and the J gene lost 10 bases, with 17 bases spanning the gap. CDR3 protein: CASGVRVGAFF. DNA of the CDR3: TGTGCCTCGGGGGTCAGGGTGGGAGCTTTCTTT.

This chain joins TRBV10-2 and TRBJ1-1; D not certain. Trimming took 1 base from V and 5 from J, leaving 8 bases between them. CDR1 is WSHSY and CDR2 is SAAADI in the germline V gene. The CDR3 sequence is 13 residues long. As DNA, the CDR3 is TGCGCCAGCAGTGAGTACAGTGGGACTGAAGCTTTCTTT. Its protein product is CASSEYSGTEAFF.

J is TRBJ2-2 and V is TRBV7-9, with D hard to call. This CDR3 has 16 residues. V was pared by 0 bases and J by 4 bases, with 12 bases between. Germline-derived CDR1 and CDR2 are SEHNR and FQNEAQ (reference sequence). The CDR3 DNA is TGTGCCAGCAGCTTAGCTCGCTCGACGAGCACCGGGGAGCTGTTTTTT. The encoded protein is CASSLARSTSTGELFF.

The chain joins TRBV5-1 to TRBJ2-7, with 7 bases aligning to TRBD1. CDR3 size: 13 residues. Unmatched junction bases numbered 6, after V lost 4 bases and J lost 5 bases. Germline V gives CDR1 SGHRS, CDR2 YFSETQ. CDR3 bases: TGCGCCAGCAGCCGACAGGGTGGGAACGAGCAGTACTTC. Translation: CASSRQGGNEQYF.

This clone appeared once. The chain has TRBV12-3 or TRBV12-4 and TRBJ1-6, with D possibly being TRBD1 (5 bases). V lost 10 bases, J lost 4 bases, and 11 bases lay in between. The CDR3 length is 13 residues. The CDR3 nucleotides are TGTGCCACCTCGGGACGGTATAATTCACCCCTCCACTTT. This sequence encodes CATSGRYNSPLHF.